This T cell receptor (beta chain) stems from a study of blood T cell repertoires in COVID-19. Using immunoSEQ multiplex PCR, the repertoire was profiled, and TCRdb retains in-frame clones only, with some absent. Among almost 250,000 clones listed, more than 85% were seen once. Germline V gene lookup returns CDR1 LNHDA and CDR2 SQIVND (reference sequence). The CDR3 sequence is 15 residues long. With 7 bases removed from V and 0 bases from J, the gap between germline ends came to 13 bases. The chain has TRBV19 and TRBJ2-4; the D gene is possibly TRBD1 (5 bases). Sequenced: PBMCs or T cells enriched from blood (not recorded which). This TCR came from a woman aged 25-40 years who had recovered from COVID-19. CDR3 residues: CASKTDRLAKNIQYF. The CDR3 nucleotides read TGTGCCAGTAAGACAGATCGCTTAGCCAAAAACATTCAGTACTTC.